The present T cell receptor beta chain was sequenced within a study of cytomegalovirus exposure and HLA in healthy donors. About the research overall: Inside one of the first data releases sat around 86 million unique TCRs taken from HLA-typed donors. Study conclusions and caveats: The number of N-insertions in an Asian-associated ancestry cluster was reportedly below the roughly 670-donor mean in a later analysis. HLA-A and HLA-B allele assignments for most subjects were reportedly predicted accurately using TCR beta sequences.

The CDR3 loop spans 15 amino acids. V lost 4 bases to trimming and J lost 7 bases; unmatched junction nucleotides: 13. In germline, CDR1 is SGHRS, CDR2 YFSETQ. There are a few counts of this clone. Antigen specificity is unknown. The PCR was carried out with 60 Vbeta primers and 13 Jbeta primers. The data were produced by immunoSEQ multiplex PCR, yet TCRdb's version contains in-frame clones alone and is incomplete. Counted here are more than 90,000 clones, over 65% occurring once; the ten biggest clones make up around a tenth. This sequence was found in a woman between 45 and 60 years old in good health and CMV-seropositive. V usage is TRBV5-1 and J usage is TRBJ1-2, with 7 bases identical to TRBD1. Sequenced material: PBMCs. CDR3 bases: TGCGCCAGCAGCGCCCGGAGGGACAGCGAAACTGGCTACACCTTC. Protein: CASSARRDSETGYTF.